This is a list of T cell receptor beta chains from one sample in a study of tumor-infiltrating lymphocytes in primary liver carcinoma. TCRdb re-analysed the multiplex PCR reads in MiXCR, keeping a single row per CDR3 protein. The sample shows about 75,000 distinct CDR3 sequences, 69% of them seen only once. The sample comprised tumor-adjacent normal liver tissue. All receptors derive from a man aged 35-49 years with primary liver carcinoma and hepatitis B virus infection. Each CDR3 is given with its conserved first and last residue.

12	TRBV6-1	CANSWKNTEASF
15	TRBV11-2	CASSPGTSNYKEQLF
15	TRBV20-1	CSAPHTSGSTDTQYF
11	TRBV12-3/TRBV12-4	CVSSPGIEQFF
15	TRBV4-1	CANSQEGLASYEQYF
14	TRBV6-5	CASSPGTGKGPQHF
13	TRBV4-3	CASSPQRGTEAFF
16	TRBV6-6	CASSPHGLAVTGELFF
13	TRBV5-1	CASSQGGTYEQYF
18	TRBV10-1	CASSEGPLRAGGTDTQYF
14	TRBV11-1	CASRPSLDTGELFF
15	TRBV14	CASSQEPSGTSEQYF
15	TRBV7-9	CASSYSMTGDYEQYF
12	TRBV29-1	CSVDGQNPEAFF
19	TRBV28	CTSSFFGLAGGRISYEQYF
18	TRBV12-3/TRBV12-4	CASSFPTGGLAITGELFF
14	TRBV11-2	CARSIWTAAYEQFF
15	TRBV4-2	CASSQHGRRADTQYF
14	TRBV6-5	CASSQKGRSGGCTF
13	TRBV4-3	CASSQGTNTEAFF
16	TRBV11-2	CASSLRSGCGYNKQFF
11	TRBV4-3	CAISQGTEAYF